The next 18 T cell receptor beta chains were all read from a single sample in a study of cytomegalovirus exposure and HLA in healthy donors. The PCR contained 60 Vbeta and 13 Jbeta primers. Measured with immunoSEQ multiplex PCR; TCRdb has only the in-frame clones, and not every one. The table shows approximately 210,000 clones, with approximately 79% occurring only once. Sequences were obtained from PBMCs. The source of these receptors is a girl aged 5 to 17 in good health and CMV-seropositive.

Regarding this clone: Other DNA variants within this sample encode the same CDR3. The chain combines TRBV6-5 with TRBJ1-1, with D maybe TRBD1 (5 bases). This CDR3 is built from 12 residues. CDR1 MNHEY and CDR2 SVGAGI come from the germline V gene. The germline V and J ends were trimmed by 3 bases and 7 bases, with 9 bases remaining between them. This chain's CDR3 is CASSYRTGEAFF. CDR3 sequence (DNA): TGTGCCAGCAGTTATCGCACAGGTGAAGCTTTCTTT.

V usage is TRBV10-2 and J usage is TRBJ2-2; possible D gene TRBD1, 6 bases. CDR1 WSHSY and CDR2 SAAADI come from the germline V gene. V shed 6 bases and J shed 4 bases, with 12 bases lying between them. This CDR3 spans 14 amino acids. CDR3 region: CASRQGPSTGELFF. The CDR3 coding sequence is TGCGCCAGCAGGCAGGGGCCAAGCACCGGGGAGCTGTTTTTT.

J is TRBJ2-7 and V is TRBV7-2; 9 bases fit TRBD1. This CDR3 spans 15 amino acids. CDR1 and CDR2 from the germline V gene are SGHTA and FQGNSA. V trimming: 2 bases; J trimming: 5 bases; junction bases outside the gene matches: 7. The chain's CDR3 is CASSLWGQGADEQYF. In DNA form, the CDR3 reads TGTGCCAGCAGCTTATGGGGACAGGGAGCCGACGAGCAGTACTTC.

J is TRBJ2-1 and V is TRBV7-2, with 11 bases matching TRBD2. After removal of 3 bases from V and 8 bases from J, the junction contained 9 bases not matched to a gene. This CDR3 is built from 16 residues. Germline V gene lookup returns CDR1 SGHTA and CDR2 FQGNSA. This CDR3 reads CASSFGLAGGSDEQFF. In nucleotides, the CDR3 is TGTGCCAGCAGCTTTGGCCTAGCGGGGGGCAGCGATGAGCAGTTCTTC.

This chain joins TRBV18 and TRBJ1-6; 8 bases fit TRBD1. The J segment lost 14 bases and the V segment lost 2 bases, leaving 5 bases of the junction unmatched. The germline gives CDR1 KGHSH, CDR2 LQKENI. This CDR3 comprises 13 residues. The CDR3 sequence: CASSPELDRALHF. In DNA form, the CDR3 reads TGTGCCAGCTCACCAGAATTGGACAGGGCCCTCCACTTT.

Here the CDR3 reads CASSGGQGAHNEQFF. CDR3 DNA: TGTGCCAGCAGCGGAGGACAGGGGGCCCACAATGAGCAGTTCTTC. This rearrangement joins TRBV9 to TRBJ2-1; 11 bases align to TRBD1. The length of the CDR3 is 15 residues. V gave up 3 bases and J gave up 5 bases; unmatched junction bases: 4. CDR1 and CDR2 (germline): SGDLS, YYNGEE. The whole variable domain, filled in from reference TRBV9 and TRBJ2-1, reads DSGVTQTPKHLITATGQRVTLRCSPRSGDLSVYWYQQSLDQGLQFLIQYYNGEERAKGNILERFSAQQFPDLHSELNLSSLELGDSALYFCASSGGQGAHNEQFFGPGTRLTVL.

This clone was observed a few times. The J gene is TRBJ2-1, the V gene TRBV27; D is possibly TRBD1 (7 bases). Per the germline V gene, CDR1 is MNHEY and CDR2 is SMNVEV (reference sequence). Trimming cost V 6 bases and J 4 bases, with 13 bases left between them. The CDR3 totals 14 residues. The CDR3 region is CASSRGTEYNEQFF. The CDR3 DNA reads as TGTGCCAGCAGCCGGGGGACAGAATACAATGAGCAGTTCTTC.

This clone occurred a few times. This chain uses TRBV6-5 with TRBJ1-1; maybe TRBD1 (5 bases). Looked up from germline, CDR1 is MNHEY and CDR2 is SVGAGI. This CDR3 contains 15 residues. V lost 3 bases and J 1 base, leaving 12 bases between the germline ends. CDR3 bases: TGTGCCAGCAGTTATATGGGGCTCACGAACACTGAAGCTTTCTTT. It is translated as CASSYMGLTNTEAFF.

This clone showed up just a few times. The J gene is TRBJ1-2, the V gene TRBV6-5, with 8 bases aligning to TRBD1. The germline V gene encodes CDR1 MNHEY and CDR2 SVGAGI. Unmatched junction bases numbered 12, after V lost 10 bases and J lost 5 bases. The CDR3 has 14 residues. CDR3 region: CATNPDRGQYGYTF. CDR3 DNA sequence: TGTGCCACCAACCCCGACAGGGGTCAGTATGGCTACACCTTC.

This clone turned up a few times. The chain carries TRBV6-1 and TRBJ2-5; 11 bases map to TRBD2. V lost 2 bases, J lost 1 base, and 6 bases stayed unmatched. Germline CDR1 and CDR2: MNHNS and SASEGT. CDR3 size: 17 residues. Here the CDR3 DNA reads TGTGCCAGCAGTGAATGGGCTAGCGGGGGGTCCCAAGAGACCCAGTACTTC. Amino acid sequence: CASSEWASGGSQETQYF.

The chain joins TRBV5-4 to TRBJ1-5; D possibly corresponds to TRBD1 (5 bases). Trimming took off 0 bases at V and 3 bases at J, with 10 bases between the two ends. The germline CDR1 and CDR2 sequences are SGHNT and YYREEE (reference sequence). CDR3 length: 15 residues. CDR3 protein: CASSLGAGLNQPQHF. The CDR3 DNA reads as TGTGCCAGCAGCTTGGGTGCAGGGCTCAATCAGCCCCAGCATTTT.

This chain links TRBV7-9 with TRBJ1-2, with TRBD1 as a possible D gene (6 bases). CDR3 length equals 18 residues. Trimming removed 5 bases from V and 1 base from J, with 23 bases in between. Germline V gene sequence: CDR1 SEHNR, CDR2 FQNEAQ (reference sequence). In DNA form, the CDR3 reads TGTGCCAGCAGCGGCCGGGGGGGCCTGAAATCAAATAACTATGGCTACACCTTC. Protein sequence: CASSGRGGLKSNNYGYTF.

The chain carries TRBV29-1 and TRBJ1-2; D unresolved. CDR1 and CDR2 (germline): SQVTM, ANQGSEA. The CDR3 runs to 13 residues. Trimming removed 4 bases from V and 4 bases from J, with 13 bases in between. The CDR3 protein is CSVGSTGFYGYTF. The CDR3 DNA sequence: TGCAGCGTTGGGTCCACGGGATTCTATGGCTACACCTTC.

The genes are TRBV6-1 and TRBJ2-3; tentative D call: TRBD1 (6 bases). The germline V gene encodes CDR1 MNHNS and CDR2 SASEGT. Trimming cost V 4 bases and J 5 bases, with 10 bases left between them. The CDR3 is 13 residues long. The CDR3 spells CASSGGPKDTQYF. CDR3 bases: TGTGCCAGCAGTGGGGGGCCCAAAGATACGCAGTATTTT.

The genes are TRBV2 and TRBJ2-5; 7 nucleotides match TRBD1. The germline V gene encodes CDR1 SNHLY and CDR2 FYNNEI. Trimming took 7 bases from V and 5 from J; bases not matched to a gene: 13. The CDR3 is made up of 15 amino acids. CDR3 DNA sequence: TGTGCCAGCACCCAACCGGGACAGTTCAAGGAGACCCAGTACTTC. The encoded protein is CASTQPGQFKETQYF.

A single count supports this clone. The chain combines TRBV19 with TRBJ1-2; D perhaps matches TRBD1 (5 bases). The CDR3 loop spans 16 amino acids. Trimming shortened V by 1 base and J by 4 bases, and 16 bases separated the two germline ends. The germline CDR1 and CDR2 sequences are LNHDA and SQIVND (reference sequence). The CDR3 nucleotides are TGTGCCAGTAGTATAGCGAAAAGAAAGGGGTCCTATGGCTACACCTTC. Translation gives CASSIAKRKGSYGYTF.

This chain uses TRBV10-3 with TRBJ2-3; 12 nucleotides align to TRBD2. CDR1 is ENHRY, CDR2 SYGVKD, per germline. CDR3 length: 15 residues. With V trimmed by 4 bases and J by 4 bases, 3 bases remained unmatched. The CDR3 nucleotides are TGTGCCATCAGTGGGACTAGCGGGGCGGCAGATACGCAGTATTTT. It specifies CAISGTSGAADTQYF.

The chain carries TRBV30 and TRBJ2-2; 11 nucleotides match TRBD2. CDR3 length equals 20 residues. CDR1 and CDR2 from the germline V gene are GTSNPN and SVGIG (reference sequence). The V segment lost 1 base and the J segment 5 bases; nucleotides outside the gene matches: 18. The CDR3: CAWSGIRSGSGGAWTGELFF. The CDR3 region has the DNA TGTGCCTGGAGTGGTATCCGGTCAGGTAGCGGGGGGGCCTGGACCGGGGAGCTGTTTTTT.